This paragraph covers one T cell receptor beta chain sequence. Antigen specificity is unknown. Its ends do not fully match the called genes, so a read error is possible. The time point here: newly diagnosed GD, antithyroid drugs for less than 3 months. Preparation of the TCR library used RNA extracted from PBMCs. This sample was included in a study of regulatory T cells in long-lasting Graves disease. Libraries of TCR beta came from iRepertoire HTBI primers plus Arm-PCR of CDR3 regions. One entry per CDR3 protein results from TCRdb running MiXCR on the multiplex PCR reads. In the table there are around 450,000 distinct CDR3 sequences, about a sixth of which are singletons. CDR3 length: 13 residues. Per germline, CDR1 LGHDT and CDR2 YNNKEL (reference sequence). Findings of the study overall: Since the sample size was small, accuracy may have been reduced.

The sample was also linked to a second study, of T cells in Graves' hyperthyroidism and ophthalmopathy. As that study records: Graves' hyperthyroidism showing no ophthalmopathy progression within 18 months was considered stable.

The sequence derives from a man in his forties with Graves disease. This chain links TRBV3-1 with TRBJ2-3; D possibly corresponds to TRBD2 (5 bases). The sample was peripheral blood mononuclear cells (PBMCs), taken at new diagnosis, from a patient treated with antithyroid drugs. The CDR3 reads CASSRRESDTQCF. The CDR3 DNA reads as TGTGCCAGCAGCCGACGGGAATCAGATACGCAGTGTTTT.